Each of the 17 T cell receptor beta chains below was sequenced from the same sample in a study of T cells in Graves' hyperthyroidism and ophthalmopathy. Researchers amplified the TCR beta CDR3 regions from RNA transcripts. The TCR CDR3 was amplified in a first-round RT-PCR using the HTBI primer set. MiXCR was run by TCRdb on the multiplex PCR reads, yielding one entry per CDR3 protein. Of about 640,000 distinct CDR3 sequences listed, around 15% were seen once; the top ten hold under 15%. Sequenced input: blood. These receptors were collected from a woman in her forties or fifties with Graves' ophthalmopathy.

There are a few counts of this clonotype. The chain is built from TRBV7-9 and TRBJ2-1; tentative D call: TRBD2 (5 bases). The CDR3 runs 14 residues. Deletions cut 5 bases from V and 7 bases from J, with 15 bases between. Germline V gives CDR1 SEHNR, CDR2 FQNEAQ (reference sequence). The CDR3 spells CASSPRTQPNEQFF. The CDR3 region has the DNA TGTGCCAGCAGCCCAAGGACTCAACCTAATGAGCAGTTCTTC. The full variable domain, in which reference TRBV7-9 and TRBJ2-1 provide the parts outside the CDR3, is DTGVSQNPRHKITKRGQNVTFRCDPISEHNRLYWYRQTLGQGPEFLTYFQNEAQLEKSRLLSDRFSAERPKGSFSTLEIQRTEQGDSAMYLCASSPRTQPNEQFFGPGTRLTVL.

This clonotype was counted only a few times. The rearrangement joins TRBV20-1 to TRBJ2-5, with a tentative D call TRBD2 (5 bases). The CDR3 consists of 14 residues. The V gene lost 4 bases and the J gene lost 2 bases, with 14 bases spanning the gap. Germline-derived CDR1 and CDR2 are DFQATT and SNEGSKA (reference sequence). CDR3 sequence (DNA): TGCAGTGCTATTAACGGACTTACGCAAGAGACCCAGTACTTC. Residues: CSAINGLTQETQYF.

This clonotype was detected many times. In DNA form, the CDR3 reads TGTGCCACCAGCAGAGATCGTCAGGCGGGACTAGAGACCCAGTACTTC. This encodes CATSRDRQAGLETQYF. This rearrangement joins TRBV15 to TRBJ2-5; a weak D match, TRBD2 (6 bases). The germline gives CDR1 LNHNV, CDR2 YYDKDF (reference sequence). The CDR3 length is 16 residues. Deletions cut 0 bases from V and 4 bases from J, with 15 bases between.

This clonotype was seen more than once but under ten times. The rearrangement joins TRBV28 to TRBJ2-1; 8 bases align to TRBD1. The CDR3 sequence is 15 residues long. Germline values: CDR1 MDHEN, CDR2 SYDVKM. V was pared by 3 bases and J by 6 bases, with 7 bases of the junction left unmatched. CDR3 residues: CASSFFRTGINEQFF. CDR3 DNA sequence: TGTGCCAGCAGTTTTTTCCGGACAGGGATCAATGAGCAGTTCTTC.

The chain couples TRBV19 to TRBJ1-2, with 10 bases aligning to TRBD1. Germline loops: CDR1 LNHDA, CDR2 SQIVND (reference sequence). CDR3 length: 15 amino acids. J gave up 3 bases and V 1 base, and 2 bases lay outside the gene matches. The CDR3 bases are TGTGCCAGTAGTATAGGGGGACAGGGGCACTATGGCTACACCTTC. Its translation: CASSIGGQGHYGYTF.

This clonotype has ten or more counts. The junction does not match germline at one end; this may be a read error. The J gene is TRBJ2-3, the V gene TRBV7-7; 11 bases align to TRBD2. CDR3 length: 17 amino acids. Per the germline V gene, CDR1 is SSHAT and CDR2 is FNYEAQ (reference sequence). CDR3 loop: CASSPETSGIRTDTQYF. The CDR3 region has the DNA TGTGCTAGCAGCCCAGAGACTAGCGGGATTCGCACAGATACGCAGTATTTT.

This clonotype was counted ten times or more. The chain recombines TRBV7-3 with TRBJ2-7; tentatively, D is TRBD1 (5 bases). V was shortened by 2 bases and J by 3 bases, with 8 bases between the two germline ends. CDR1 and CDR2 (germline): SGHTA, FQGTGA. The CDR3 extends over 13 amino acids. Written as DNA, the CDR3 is TGTGCCAGCAGCTTAGACAGAAACTACGAGCAGTACTTC. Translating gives CASSLDRNYEQYF.

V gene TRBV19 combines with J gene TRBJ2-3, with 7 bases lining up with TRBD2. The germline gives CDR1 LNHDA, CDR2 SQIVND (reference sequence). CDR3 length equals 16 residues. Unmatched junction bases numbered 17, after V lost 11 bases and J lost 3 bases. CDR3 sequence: CAGKLRRASGTDTQYF. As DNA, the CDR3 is TGTGCCGGTAAACTAAGGAGGGCTAGCGGAACAGATACGCAGTATTTT.

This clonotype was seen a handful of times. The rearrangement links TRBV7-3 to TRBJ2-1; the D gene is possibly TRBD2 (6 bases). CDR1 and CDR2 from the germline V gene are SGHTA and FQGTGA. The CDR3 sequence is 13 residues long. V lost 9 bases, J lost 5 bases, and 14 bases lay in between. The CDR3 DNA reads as TGTGCCAGTGGGACTGGCGCAAACAATGAGCAGTTCTTC. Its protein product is CASGTGANNEQFF.

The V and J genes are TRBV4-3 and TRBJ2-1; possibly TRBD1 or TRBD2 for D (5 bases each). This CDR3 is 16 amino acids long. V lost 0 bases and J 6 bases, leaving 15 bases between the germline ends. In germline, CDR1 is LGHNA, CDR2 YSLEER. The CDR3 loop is CASSQDPGRRGNEQFF. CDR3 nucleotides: TGCGCCAGCAGCCAAGACCCGGGACGTCGGGGCAATGAGCAGTTCTTC.

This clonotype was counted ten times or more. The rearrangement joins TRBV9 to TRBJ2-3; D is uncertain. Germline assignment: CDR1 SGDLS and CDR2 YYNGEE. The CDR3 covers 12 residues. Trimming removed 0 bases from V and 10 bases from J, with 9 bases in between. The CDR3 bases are TGTGCCAGCAGCGTAGACGTCATCCCGCAGTATTTT. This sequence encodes CASSVDVIPQYF.

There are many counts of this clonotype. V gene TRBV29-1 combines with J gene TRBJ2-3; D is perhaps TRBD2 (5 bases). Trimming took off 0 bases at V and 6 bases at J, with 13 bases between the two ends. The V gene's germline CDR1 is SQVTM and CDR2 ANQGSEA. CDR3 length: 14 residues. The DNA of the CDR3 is TGCAGCGTTGAAGATCGGGTCCGAGGGGATACGCAGTATTTT. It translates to CSVEDRVRGDTQYF.

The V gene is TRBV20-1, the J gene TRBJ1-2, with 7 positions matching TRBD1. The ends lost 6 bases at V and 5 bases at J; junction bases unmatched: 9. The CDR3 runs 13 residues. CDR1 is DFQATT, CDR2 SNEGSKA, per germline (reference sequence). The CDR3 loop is CSARDRKKYGYTF. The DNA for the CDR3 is TGCAGTGCCCGGGACAGAAAAAAATATGGCTACACCTTC.

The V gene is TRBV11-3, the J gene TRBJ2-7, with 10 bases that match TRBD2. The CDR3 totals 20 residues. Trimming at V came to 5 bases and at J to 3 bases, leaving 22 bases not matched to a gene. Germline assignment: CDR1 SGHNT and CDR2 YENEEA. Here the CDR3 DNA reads TGTGCCAGCAGCCATGGACACCCGGGAGGAGCGGGAGGGCCGGGCTACGAGCAGTACTTC. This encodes CASSHGHPGGAGGPGYEQYF.

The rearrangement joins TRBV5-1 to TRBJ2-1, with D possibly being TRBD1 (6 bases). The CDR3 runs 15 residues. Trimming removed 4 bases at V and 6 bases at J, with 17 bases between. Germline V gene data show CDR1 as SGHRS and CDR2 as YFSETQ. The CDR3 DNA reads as TGCGCCAGCAGCCCAAGAATGGACAGAGTCAATGAGCAGTTCTTC. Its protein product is CASSPRMDRVNEQFF.

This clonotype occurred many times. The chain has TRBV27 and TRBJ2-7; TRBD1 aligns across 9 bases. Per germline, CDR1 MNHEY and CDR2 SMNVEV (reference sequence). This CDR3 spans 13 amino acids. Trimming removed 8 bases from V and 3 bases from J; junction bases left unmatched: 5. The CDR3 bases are TGTGCCAGCCGCCGACAGGGGGGCTACGAGCAGTACTTC. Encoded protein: CASRRQGGYEQYF.

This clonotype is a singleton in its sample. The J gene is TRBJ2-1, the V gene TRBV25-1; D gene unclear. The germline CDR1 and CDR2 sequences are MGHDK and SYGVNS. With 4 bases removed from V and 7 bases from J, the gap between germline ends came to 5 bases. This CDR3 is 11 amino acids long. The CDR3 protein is CASSVINEQFF. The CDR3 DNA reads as TGTGCCAGCAGTGTTATTAATGAGCAGTTCTTC.